This T cell receptor (beta chain) is drawn from a study of early T cells in non-severe SARS-CoV-2 infection. Via MiXCR, TCRdb re-called the 5' RACE reads, giving one row per CDR3 protein. The table includes under 90,000 distinct CDR3 sequences, less than 15% detected once. The sequenced sample consisted of whole blood. The TCR comes from an adult who was a healthcare worker with PCR-confirmed SARS-CoV-2 infection or an uninfected control (not recorded which).

CDR3 in DNA: TGTGCCAGCAGTTATATTGGGGAGACCCAGTACTTC. It encodes CASSYIGETQYF. The V and J genes are TRBV6-5 and TRBJ2-5; no clear D. V gave up 3 bases and J gave up 5 bases, with 7 bases separating them. CDR3 length: 12 residues. Germline CDR1 reads MNHEY; CDR2 reads SVGAGI.